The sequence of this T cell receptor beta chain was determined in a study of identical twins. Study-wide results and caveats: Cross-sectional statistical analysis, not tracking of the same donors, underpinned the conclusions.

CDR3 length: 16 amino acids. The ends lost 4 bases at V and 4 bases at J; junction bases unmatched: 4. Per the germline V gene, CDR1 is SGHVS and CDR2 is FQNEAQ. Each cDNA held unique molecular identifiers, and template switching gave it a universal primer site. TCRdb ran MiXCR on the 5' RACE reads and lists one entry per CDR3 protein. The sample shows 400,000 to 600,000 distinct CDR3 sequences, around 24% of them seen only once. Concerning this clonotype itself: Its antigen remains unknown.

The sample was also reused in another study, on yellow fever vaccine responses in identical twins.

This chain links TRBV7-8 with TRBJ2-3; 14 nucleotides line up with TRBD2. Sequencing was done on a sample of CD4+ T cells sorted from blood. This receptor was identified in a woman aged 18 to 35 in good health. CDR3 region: CASSYRLAGGADTQYF. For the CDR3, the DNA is TGTGCCAGCAGCTACAGACTAGCGGGAGGGGCAGATACGCAGTATTTT. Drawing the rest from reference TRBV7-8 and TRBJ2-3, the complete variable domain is GAGVSQSPRYKVAKRGQDVALRCDPISGHVSLFWYQQALGQGPEFLTYFQNEAQLDKSGLPSDRFFAERPEGSVSTLKIQRTQQEDSAVYLCASSYRLAGGADTQYFGPGTRLTVL.